These 22 T cell receptor beta chains were sequenced from one sample in a study of blood T cell repertoires in COVID-19 (dated by TCRdb to the early 2020s). The library came from the immunoSEQ multiplex PCR assay. Not all clones reach the TCRdb copy of this immuneACCESS table, which keeps in-frame sequences only. Checked studies attribute under half of the gap to unresolved V genes and leave the rest unexplained. Within this sample are about 180,000 clones, with 89% of them counted one time only. The ten top clones hold 1.9% of the sample. Specimen: peripheral blood. The origin of the receptors is a man aged 18 to 29 who had recovered from COVID-19.

This clone was observed once. This chain's CDR3 is CASSHRGLAGAQYF. The CDR3 DNA follows: TGTGCCAGCAGTCACCGGGGACTAGCGGGAGCGCAGTATTTT. The chain links TRBV6-5 to TRBJ2-3, with 14 bases aligning to TRBD2. The ends lost 5 bases at V and 10 bases at J; junction bases unmatched: 5. The V gene's germline CDR1 is MNHEY and CDR2 SVGAGI. The CDR3 is 14 amino acids.

This chain links TRBV4-1 with TRBJ2-7, with TRBD2 identical over 10 bases. Trimming at V came to 5 bases and at J to 6 bases, leaving 10 bases not matched to a gene. Germline values: CDR1 MGHRA, CDR2 YSYEKL. CDR3 length: 15 amino acids. For the CDR3, the DNA is TGCGCCAGCAGCACTGGTCTAGCGGGAGTGATCGAGCAGTACTTC. It codes for CASSTGLAGVIEQYF.

The CDR3 here is CASSTDRALNQPQHF. The CDR3 nucleotides are TGTGCCAGTAGTACGGACAGGGCCCTCAATCAGCCCCAGCATTTT. The chain joins TRBV19 to TRBJ1-5; 8 bases fit TRBD1. The ends lost 4 bases at V and 3 bases at J; junction bases unmatched: 5. The germline gives CDR1 LNHDA, CDR2 SQIVND (reference sequence). The CDR3 contains 15 residues. The whole variable domain, filled in from reference TRBV19 and TRBJ1-5, reads DGGITQSPKYLFRKEGQNVTLSCEQNLNHDAMYWYRQDPGQGLRLIYYSQIVNDFQKGDIAEGYSVSREKKESFPLTVTSAQKNPTAFYLCASSTDRALNQPQHFGDGTRLSIL.

The CDR3 protein is CASSFGTSGISPQFF. CDR3 DNA: TGTGCCAGCAGCTTTGGGACTAGCGGGATATCACCACAGTTCTTC. The chain employs TRBV7-2 and TRBJ2-1; 13 nucleotides agree with TRBD2. The CDR3 has 15 residues. V gave up 3 bases and J gave up 13 bases; unmatched junction bases: 9. Germline loops: CDR1 SGHTA, CDR2 FQGNSA.

This chain connects TRBV18 to TRBJ2-1; 10 bases are shared with TRBD2. Germline assignment: CDR1 KGHSH and CDR2 LQKENI. The junction had 3 bases not matched to a gene; V was cut back by 0 bases and J by 4 bases. There are 16 residues in the CDR3. In DNA form, the CDR3 reads TGTGCCAGCTCACCACCGACTAGCGGGTCGTACAATGAGCAGTTCTTC. Its translation: CASSPPTSGSYNEQFF.

The rearrangement links TRBV6-2 or TRBV6-3 to TRBJ1-5; TRBD1 might be the D (5 bases). The CDR3 has 14 residues. The V and J ends lost 4 bases and 0 bases respectively, with 7 bases between them. Germline V gene lookup returns CDR1 MNHEY and CDR2 SVGEGT. CDR3 in DNA: TGTGCCAGCAGTTGGGGACTTAGCAATCAGCCCCAGCATTTT. Protein product: CASSWGLSNQPQHF.

This sequence joins TRBV14 and TRBJ2-1, with D unclear. The CDR3 consists of 13 residues. V gave up 5 bases and J gave up 5 bases, with 10 bases separating them. The germline CDR1 and CDR2 sequences are SGHDN and FVKESK. CDR3 coding DNA: TGTGCCAGCAGCAGCCCGTTGGACAATGAGCAGTTCTTC. It specifies CASSSPLDNEQFF.

Here the CDR3 reads CASSPLGLTDTQYF. As DNA, the CDR3 is TGTGCCAGTAGTCCCCTGGGGCTCACAGATACGCAGTATTTT. The chain couples TRBV19 to TRBJ2-3; perhaps TRBD1 as D (5 bases). The CDR3 runs 14 residues. V was pared by 5 bases and J by 2 bases, with 11 bases between. Germline-derived CDR1 and CDR2 are LNHDA and SQIVND (reference sequence).

The V call is TRBV5-6, the J call TRBJ1-2, with 7 bases identical to TRBD1. V trimming: 4 bases; J trimming: 0 bases; junction bases outside the gene matches: 3. The length of the CDR3 is 14 residues. Germline CDR1 SGHDT, CDR2 YYEEEE. The CDR3 DNA is TGTGCCAGCAGCCCCGGGACAGCTAACTATGGCTACACCTTC. Translation gives CASSPGTANYGYTF.

This chain connects TRBV28 to TRBJ1-3, with a tentative D call TRBD1 (5 bases). Germline lookup yields CDR1 MDHEN and CDR2 SYDVKM. V lost 5 bases, J lost 0 bases, and 11 bases lay in between. The CDR3 is 15 amino acids. CDR3 loop: CASSLRTSSGNTIYF. In nucleotides, the CDR3 is TGTGCCAGCAGTCTACGGACAAGCTCTGGAAACACCATATATTTT.

The chain carries TRBV28 and TRBJ1-4; D is unclear. CDR3 size: 14 residues. Trimming pared 8 bases from V and 5 bases from J, leaving 15 bases between. Germline CDR1 is MDHEN and CDR2 is SYDVKM. The CDR3 bases are TGTGCCAGCCGCTGGGCAGCCCACAATGAAAAACTGTTTTTT. This gives the protein CASRWAAHNEKLFF.

Of note for this clone: The sample carries other DNA sequences with the same CDR3. The chain carries TRBV6-2 or TRBV6-3 and TRBJ2-7; no reliable D call. With 3 bases removed from V and 4 bases from J, the gap between germline ends came to 4 bases. The CDR3 has 11 amino acids. From germline, CDR1 is MNHEY and CDR2 SVGEGT. The DNA for the CDR3 is TGTGCCAGCAGTTATACTTACGAGCAGTACTTC. Amino acid sequence: CASSYTYEQYF.

This chain links TRBV19 with TRBJ1-1; 8 nucleotides agree with TRBD1. V lost 7 bases and J lost 0; bases outside the gene matches: 7. CDR1 and CDR2 (germline): LNHDA, SQIVND (reference sequence). This CDR3 has 15 residues. The CDR3 nucleotides read TGTGCCAGTAATCGGGGACAGGCCGTGAACACTGAAGCTTTCTTT. Amino acid sequence: CASNRGQAVNTEAFF.

The CDR3 coding sequence is TGTGCCAGCAGCTTACAGGGGCAGAATCAGCCCCAGCATTTT. Translation gives CASSLQGQNQPQHF. The rearrangement joins TRBV7-2 to TRBJ1-5; D is perhaps TRBD1 (6 bases). Germline CDR1 reads SGHTA; CDR2 reads FQGNSA. Trimming shortened V by 2 bases and J by 4 bases, and 9 bases separated the two germline ends. The length of the CDR3 is 14 residues.

The CDR3 DNA sequence: TGTGCCAGCAGCCTAGACACCGGGGAGCTGTTTTTT. Amino acid sequence: CASSLDTGELFF. V usage is TRBV3-1 (or the pseudogene TRBV3-2) and J usage is TRBJ2-2; D ambiguous. Germline CDR1 is LGHDT and CDR2 is YNNKEL (reference sequence). This CDR3 is 12 amino acids long. The V gene lost 4 bases and the J gene lost 3 bases, with 3 bases spanning the gap.

This chain connects TRBV9 to TRBJ2-2; TRBD1 might be the D (5 bases). Trimming shortened V by 3 bases and J by 8 bases, and 11 bases separated the two germline ends. CDR3 length: 13 residues. Germline values: CDR1 SGDLS, CDR2 YYNGEE. The DNA for the CDR3 is TGTGCCAGCAGCGGCTGGGGCGTTGGGGAGCTGTTTTTT. Its translation: CASSGWGVGELFF. Variable domain in full (rest from reference TRBV9 and TRBJ2-2): DSGVTQTPKHLITATGQRVTLRCSPRSGDLSVYWYQQSLDQGLQFLIQYYNGEERAKGNILERFSAQQFPDLHSELNLSSLELGDSALYFCASSGWGVGELFFGEGSRLTVL.

The chain employs TRBV11-2 and TRBJ1-6, with D tentatively TRBD1 (6 bases). There are 15 residues in the CDR3. The germline V and J ends were trimmed by 1 base and 5 bases, with 9 bases remaining between them. Germline V lookup: CDR1 SGHAT, CDR2 FQNNGV. For the CDR3, the DNA is TGTGCCAGCAGCTTAGCAGGGGCTGATAATTCACCCCTCCACTTT. This translates into CASSLAGADNSPLHF.

This chain joins TRBV6-1 and TRBJ2-7; TRBD1 matches 7 bases. The CDR3 length is 18 residues. Per the germline V gene, CDR1 is MNHNS and CDR2 is SASEGT. V lost 3 bases, J lost 0 bases, and 14 bases stayed unmatched. Here the CDR3 reads CASSDGHVGTALSYEQYF. DNA of the CDR3: TGTGCCAGCAGTGATGGACACGTTGGGACAGCACTCTCCTACGAGCAGTACTTC.

In this sample, this clone turned up once. The gene calls are TRBV19 and TRBJ2-2, with D perhaps TRBD1 (6 bases). Trimming removed 3 bases at V and 7 bases at J, with 9 bases between. This CDR3 contains 13 residues. Germline CDR1 LNHDA, CDR2 SQIVND (reference sequence). The CDR3 loop reads CASSISGVGELFF. CDR3 nucleotides: TGTGCCAGTAGTATTTCAGGGGTCGGGGAGCTGTTTTTT.

The chain couples TRBV2 to TRBJ1-5; D may be TRBD1 (6 bases). Trimming stripped 2 bases from V and 4 bases from J, with 9 bases between. This CDR3 region has 14 residues. Germline loops: CDR1 SNHLY, CDR2 FYNNEI. DNA of the CDR3: TGTGCCAGCAGTGAAAGGACAGAGAATCAGCCCCAGCATTTT. Protein sequence: CASSERTENQPQHF.

This clone has only a few counts. The genes are TRBV7-9 and TRBJ1-1, with TRBD1 matching 7 bases. The germline V gene has CDR1 SEHNR and CDR2 FQNEAQ (reference sequence). The CDR3 is 11 residues long. J gave up 11 bases and V 5 bases, and 5 bases lay outside the gene matches. DNA of the CDR3: TGTGCCAGCAGCAGACAGGGACGGGCTTTCTTT. Residues: CASSRQGRAFF.

The CDR3 region has the DNA TGTGCCAGCAGCTCCTTACAGGGGGCGGGGGGCTACACCTTC. Translating it yields CASSSLQGAGGYTF. The chain combines TRBV11-2 with TRBJ1-2, with 9 positions matching TRBD1. Germline CDR1 and CDR2: SGHAT and FQNNGV. The CDR3 length is 14 residues. Trimming took 4 bases from V and 8 from J; bases not matched to a gene: 8.